The TCR beta chain described here comes from a study of CD8 T cells in Susac syndrome. This clonotype occurred once. What it recognizes is unknown. An amount of RNA that ranged from roughly 0.5 to 1 ug was reverse transcribed with random hexamers. Amplification of TCR beta CDR3 across 54 Vbeta and 13 Jbeta was performed with immunoSEQ multiplex PCR. TCRdb re-called the immunoSEQ multiplex PCR reads with MiXCR, one entry per CDR3 protein. The top ten clones hold approximately 0.3% of a sample with 20,000 to 25,000 distinct CDR3 sequences, 90% to 95% of them seen once. Broader study findings: In its TCR sequencing and HLA analysis, the study acknowledged that the number of individuals was relatively small.

TCR beta sequences were obtained from blood CD8+ and CD4+ T cells. TEMRA cells were enriched by FACS, while CD8+ and CD4+ T cells were obtained through a negative isolation that was performed magnetically. Per the germline V gene, CDR1 is MNHEY and CDR2 is SMNVEV (reference sequence). V shed 10 bases and J shed 1 base, with 14 bases lying between them. The CDR3 is 13 amino acids. Material: CD8+ T cells from PBMCs. The receptor's source is a human donor in good health. The chain recombines TRBV27 with TRBJ2-7; a weak D match, TRBD1 (6 bases). The CDR3 bases are TGTGCCATTATCAGGGGACCTTCCTACGAGCAGTACTTC. This encodes CAIIRGPSYEQYF.